The sample holds one count of the clone carrying this TCR beta chain. As yet, its antigen is unknown. TRB rearrangements spanning V, D and J were amplified using mixed TRB-A/B primers. TCRdb itself ran the multiplex PCR reads through MiXCR, one entry per CDR3 protein. Of 9,500 to 15,000 distinct CDR3 sequences listed, around 29% were seen once; the top ten hold over 9%. This entry is derived from a study of T cell repertoires in aging, cancer and after chemotherapy. Background on the study: Clear clonal overlap appeared across healthy donor samples taken over several months to years. The full dataset contained around 10 million TCR reads. Study outcomes and limitations: In each cancer cohort, median generation probability increased across chemotherapy, suggesting thymic output rebounded. Age-matched healthy donors had significantly more diverse, less clonal blood TCR repertoires than untreated cancer patients.

Amplification of TCR beta used genomic DNA extracted from peripheral blood. The V gene lost 0 bases and the J gene lost 4 bases, with 10 bases spanning the gap. Germline V gene sequence: CDR1 SGHTA, CDR2 FQGNSA. This CDR3 contains 15 residues. The chain employs TRBV7-2 and TRBJ1-3; a weak D match, TRBD1 (6 bases). The sequence came from a human donor in good health. The donor label of this sample is uncertain. The specimen was blood. The CDR3, as DNA: TGTGCCAGCAGCTTAGCTCCAGGGGAAGGAAACACCATATATTTT. This codes for CASSLAPGEGNTIYF. Using reference TRBV7-2 and TRBJ1-3 for the parts outside the CDR3, the full variable domain is GAGVSQSPSNKVTEKGKDVELRCDPISGHTALYWYRQSLGQGLEFLIYFQGNSAPDKSGLPSDRFSAERTGGSVSTLTIQRTQQEDSAVYLCASSLAPGEGNTIYFGEGSWLTVV.